The entry below describes one T cell receptor beta chain. Its cognate antigen has yet to be identified. At one end, the junction sequence differs from germline, possibly due to a read error. These data come from a study of blood T cells in healthy people across ages (dated by TCRdb to between 2014 and 2017). Concerning the study at large: Template switching captured roughly one uniquely barcoded TCR beta cDNA molecule per two T cells in model experiments. The study measured age-related changes in TCR beta repertoire diversity using deep sequencing normalized with unique cDNA molecular identifiers. The donors were divided into four age groups: young (average about 16 years), middle-aged (around 41), aged (approximately 59) and long-lived (about 80). Donors of different ages were randomly distributed across sequencing lanes to avoid experimental bias. For two donors (one aged 18 to 30 and one aged 80 or older), the study analyzed two additional independent replicas of 1 million unique cDNA reads from the same blood draw. Summary of the overall study and its limitations: Observed TCR beta diversity per million T cells fell roughly linearly with age, and a significant reduction was already apparent by age around 40. Estimates of total diversity based on one million sequenced T cells were considered lower bounds and underestimates. The percentage of naive T cells measured by flow cytometry correlated strongly with observed TCR beta diversity. Bulk unsorted PBMC profiling prevented conclusive comparison of naive and antigen-experienced compartments. The long-lived group showed more naive CD4+ T cells, fewer expanded clones and increased TCR diversity than the aged group, suggesting age selection. Donor CMV infection status was unknown, potentially confounding age-related changes in expanded clonotypes.

The library was produced with 5' RACE. The reads were generated on an Illumina HiSeq 2500. A second 7 to 11 cycle PCR used a sample-barcoded 5' primer and a J-beta primer mix. A template-switch 5' adaptor carrying 12 random nucleotides introduced a unique molecular identifier onto each TCR beta cDNA molecule. Each sample yielded at least 3 million CDR3-containing paired-end reads. First-strand cDNA was synthesized from all RNA with the Mint cDNA synthesis kit, primed by a TRBC-specific oligonucleotide. Following uracil-DNA glycosylase treatment, a first 18-cycle PCR with universal primers M1SS and BC2_uni_R was performed on all cDNA. The paper's data handling went like this. For normalization, 1 million high-quality reads were randomly selected from each sample, with every read carrying a distinct molecular identifier. Instead of being binned into consensus sequences, reads with shared molecular identifiers were discarded. CDR3 identification, clonotype clustering and error correction used MiTCR with a Q25 quality threshold and the strictest error-elimination algorithm. A nonparametric unseen species model with Euler transformation was used to estimate lower-bound total TCR beta diversity. TCRdb trimmed public reads at Q25 via fastp, called clones via MiXCR and kept in-frame beta chains. Each entry merges the rows of one CDR3 protein and shows their most common DNA and genes. Clone size and V and J calls follow TCRdb, not the original study. Counted in this sample were 850,000 to 1,000,000 distinct CDR3 sequences; roughly 48% of them appeared once. Of the sample, about an eighth falls within the top ten clones.

From the germline V gene, CDR1 is SGHTA and CDR2 is FQGNSA. From cysteine to phenylalanine, the CDR3 is 15 amino acids long. The sequence is cut down to CDR3 DNA, 45 bases in frame from base 1. The donors were under 40 Caucasian individuals from Russia, aged about 6 to 100 years, who were systemically healthy. Each donor gave 8 to 10 milliliters of peripheral blood, drawn into EDTA-treated Vacutainer tubes. Ficoll-Paque density-gradient centrifugation was used to isolate PBMCs, with at least 6.5 million per sample. Total RNA was extracted from PBMCs with Trizol reagent, with at least 5 micrograms obtained per sample. Naive CD45RAhigh/CD27high T cell percentages were measured by flow cytometry on a PBMC aliquot from every donor.

The specimen sequenced was blood. The rearranged segments are TRBV7-2 and TRBJ2-5; the D gene is not confidently resolved. This clonotype was obtained from a man aged 30 to 45 in good health. The CDR3 protein sequence reads: CACSLKVGWGETQYF. The nucleotide sequence is TGTGCCTGCAGCTTAAAGGTGGGCTGGGGAGAGACCCAGTACTTC. The CDR3, completed at both ends by the reference TRBV7-2 and TRBJ2-5 genes, gives the full variable domain GAGVSQSPSNKVTEKGKDVELRCDPISGHTALYWYRQSLGQGLEFLIYFQGNSAPDKSGLPSDRFSAERTGGSVSTLTIQRTQQEDSAVYLCACSLKVGWGETQYFGPGTRLLVL.